This T cell receptor beta chain comes out of a study of T cell changes during pregnancy in multiple sclerosis. The CDR3 has 16 amino acids. The germline V gene has CDR1 MGHDK and CDR2 SYGVNS. Between the trimmed V and J ends, which lost 3 bases and 3 bases, there was a span of 14 bases. Method: immunoSEQ multiplex PCR; TCRdb's copy keeps in-frame clones and lacks some. The sample records roughly 70,000 clones, approximately 92% being singletons. This sequence joins TRBV25-1 and TRBJ2-2, with D maybe TRBD2 (5 bases). This clonotype was sampled from a female donor with multiple sclerosis, enrolled in a pregnancy study. The source was peripheral blood, collected before pregnancy. The CDR3: CASSDSFEGDTGELFF. In DNA form, the CDR3 reads TGTGCCAGCAGTGATTCCTTTGAGGGAGACACCGGGGAGCTGTTTTTT.